This T cell receptor beta chain was profiled in a study of shared clonotypes between healthy human individuals. This clone was counted a single time. Sequenced by immunoSEQ multiplex PCR; TCRdb stores in-frame clones only, minus some. The sample has 2 million to 2.5 million clones; nearly 97% are singletons. Germline V gene data show CDR1 as GTSNPN and CDR2 as SVGIG (reference sequence). This CDR3 contains 14 residues. V lost 2 bases, J lost 10 bases, and 10 bases stayed unmatched. V and J are TRBV30 and TRBJ2-1; 8 bases are a match to TRBD2. The sequenced sample consisted of naive CD4+ T cells sorted from blood. The subset was: CD45RA+ positively selected. The TCR was taken from a man aged 18 to 35 in good health. The chain's CDR3 is CAWSSRGGPKEQFF. DNA for the CDR3: TGTGCCTGGAGTTCACGGGGGGGCCCAAAGGAGCAGTTCTTC.